The source of this TCR beta chain is a study of T cell repertoires in aging, cancer and after chemotherapy. Peripheral blood genomic DNA, not sorted cells or RNA, was the template. Points on this clonotype: Its antigen is unknown.

Broader study findings: Loss of evenness, beyond lost richness, contributed to age-related TCR diversity decline in cancer patients. Compared with age-matched healthy donors, untreated hematological or solid cancer patients showed higher blood TCR clonality. Across the chemotherapy interval, each cancer cohort showed higher median generation probability, suggesting thymic rebound. These repertoire data do not allow conclusions about immunological memory after chemotherapy.

Rearranged V-D-J TRB sequences were amplified with a mixed TRB-A/B primer pool. TCRdb re-called the multiplex PCR reads through MiXCR, storing one row per CDR3 protein. Of about 11,000 distinct CDR3 sequences listed, 40% to 45% were seen once; the top ten hold 7% to 9.5%. V was clipped by 1 base and J by 6 bases, with 9 bases between them. CDR1 KGHSH and CDR2 LQKENI come from the germline V gene. This CDR3 spans 13 amino acids. The J gene is TRBJ1-2, the V gene TRBV18; possible D gene TRBD1, 6 bases. The TCR was taken from a human donor in good health. The sample consisted of blood. The CDR3 loop reads CASSPRGADGYTF. Here the CDR3 DNA reads TGTGCCAGCTCACCACGGGGGGCGGATGGCTACACCTTC. Full variable domain (remainder filled in from reference TRBV18 and TRBJ1-2): NAGVMQNPRHLVRRRGQEARLRCSPMKGHSHVYWYRQLPEEGLKFMVYLQKENIIDESGMPKERFSAEFPKEGPSILRIQQVVRGDSAAYFCASSPRGADGYTFGSGTRLTVV.